Listed below are T cell receptor beta chains from one sample, sequenced in a study of radiotherapy plus CTLA-4 blockade in lung cancer. Sequencing used immunoSEQ multiplex PCR; TCRdb keeps in-frame clones, though not all of them. The sample shows tens of thousands of clones, around 76% of them seen only once. The material sequenced was peripheral blood, taken from a patient treated with radiotherapy plus ipilimumab. The source is a human donor with non-small cell lung cancer whose response to radiotherapy plus ipilimumab could not be evaluated. Some clones in this sample may be carry-over from other donors' samples. Both conserved end residues are part of each CDR3.

v_gene	j_gene	CDR3aa
TRBV6-5	TRBJ2-7	CASRPPGQGFREQYF
TRBV27	TRBJ2-1	CASSPQVGKQFF
TRBV5-4	TRBJ1-3	CASSLQGGNTIYF
TRBV28	TRBJ2-7	CASSGTALVYEQYF
TRBV12-5	TRBJ2-2	CASGLVDSKNTGELFF
TRBV28	TRBJ1-2	CASSGDWARNGYTF
TRBV7-2	TRBJ1-3	CASSLQGNTIYF
TRBV6-6	TRBJ2-1	CASSYSGGGLNEQFF
TRBV7-8	TRBJ2-1	CASSFLDRRLRGSYNEQFF
TRBV10-3	TRBJ2-5	CAISGPGQGWETQYF
TRBV5-1	TRBJ1-4	CASSLRRQATNEKLFF
TRBV7-9	TRBJ2-3	CASSSNRGLEDTQYF
TRBV10-1	TRBJ1-5	CASSWEGSARENSNQPQHF
TRBV5-1	TRBJ2-7	CASSLGLTGNEQYF
TRBV5-1	TRBJ1-1	CASSLVGGAAEAFF
TRBV6-5	TRBJ1-2	CASSYESGADLGYTF
TRBV9	TRBJ1-6	CASSVASREGSPLHF
TRBV5-1	TRBJ1-1	CATTYGQGAEAFF